The 26 T cell receptor beta chains below all came from one sample that was sequenced in a study of T cell changes during pregnancy in multiple sclerosis. Repertoires were generated with immunoSEQ multiplex PCR, while TCRdb's copy carries only in-frame clones and drops some. Here the sample spans 40,000 to 55,000 clones, approximately 92% being singletons. The specimen was CD4+ T cells from peripheral blood mononuclear cells, collected in the third trimester of pregnancy. The receptor set was obtained from a female donor with multiple sclerosis, enrolled in a pregnancy study.

J is TRBJ2-7 and V is TRBV11-1; 10 bases are a match to TRBD2. Trimming cost V 4 bases and J 4 bases; bases outside gene matches: 4. Looked up from germline, CDR1 is SGHAT and CDR2 is FQDESV (reference sequence). The CDR3 consists of 14 residues. The CDR3 nucleotides read TGTGCCAGCAGCTACCAGCGGGGGGGGTACGAGCAGTACTTC. Protein sequence: CASSYQRGGYEQYF. The whole variable domain, remainder taken from reference TRBV11-1 and TRBJ2-7, is EAEVAQSPRYKITEKSQAVAFWCDPISGHATLYWYRQILGQGPELLVQFQDESVVDDSQLPKDRFSAERLKGVDSTLKIQPAELGDSAMYLCASSYQRGGYEQYFGPGTRLTVT.

V and J are TRBV4-3 and TRBJ1-6, with a possible D match to TRBD1 (5 bases). The CDR3 contains 16 residues. Germline V CDR1 and CDR2: LGHNA, YSLEER. With 1 base removed from V and 7 bases from J, the gap between germline ends came to 14 bases. The CDR3 loop reads CASSQVLATVNSPLHF. CDR3 nucleotides: TGCGCCAGCAGCCAAGTTTTGGCGACAGTGAATTCACCCCTCCACTTT.

This sequence joins TRBV18 and TRBJ2-1, with 13 positions matching TRBD2. Looked up from germline, CDR1 is KGHSH and CDR2 is LQKENI. V trimming: 1 base; J trimming: 6 bases; junction bases outside the gene matches: 9. There are 18 residues in the CDR3. CDR3 sequence reads: CASSPRSLAGGMVNEQFF. CDR3 in DNA: TGTGCCAGCTCACCACGGTCACTAGCGGGGGGGATGGTCAATGAGCAGTTCTTC.

The genes are TRBV18 and TRBJ1-1; 7 nucleotides match TRBD1. V dropped 2 bases and J dropped 0; count of bases not matched to a gene: 3. CDR1 and CDR2 from the germline V gene are KGHSH and LQKENI. The CDR3 loop spans 15 amino acids. The CDR3 sequence: CASSPNDRVNTEAFF. CDR3 bases: TGTGCCAGCTCACCAAATGACAGGGTGAACACTGAAGCTTTCTTT.

The chain has TRBV6-5 and TRBJ1-5; D call uncertain. The CDR3 has 14 residues. V lost 6 bases and J 3 bases, leaving 12 bases between the germline ends. In germline, CDR1 is MNHEY, CDR2 SVGAGI. The CDR3: CASRGRGVNQPQHF. CDR3 DNA sequence: TGTGCCAGCAGAGGACGCGGGGTCAATCAGCCCCAGCATTTT.

This clone has only one observation. The chain recombines TRBV5-6 with TRBJ1-1; tentative D call: TRBD1 (6 bases). This CDR3 has 11 amino acids. Between the trimmed V and J ends, which lost 5 bases and 6 bases, there was a span of 8 bases. CDR1 is SGHDT and CDR2 is YYEEEE in the germline V gene. The CDR3, as DNA: TGTGCCAGCAGAAAGGGGGCTGAAGCTTTCTTT. It specifies CASRKGAEAFF.

This chain uses TRBV7-8 with TRBJ1-1; D not certain. V lost 1 base and J lost 4, with 13 bases in between. The CDR3 sequence is 15 residues long. CDR1 and CDR2 (germline): SGHVS, FQNEAQ. This CDR3 reads CASSLEMPPGTEAFF. CDR3 bases: TGTGCCAGCAGCTTAGAGATGCCCCCGGGCACTGAAGCTTTCTTT.

This chain uses TRBV9 with TRBJ1-1; tentative D call: TRBD1 (5 bases). Germline CDR1 reads SGDLS; CDR2 reads YYNGEE. The V end lost 3 bases, the J end lost 0 bases, and 12 bases lay between the germline ends. The CDR3 runs 15 residues. In DNA form, the CDR3 reads TGTGCCAGCAGCGGTGGAGGGACGGTGAACACTGAAGCTTTCTTT. Protein sequence: CASSGGGTVNTEAFF.

This chain links TRBV2 with TRBJ2-3; D possibly corresponds to TRBD2 (6 bases). CDR3 size: 13 residues. Germline CDR1 reads SNHLY; CDR2 reads FYNNEI. V was pared by 7 bases and J by 2 bases, with 10 bases between. CDR3 coding DNA: TGTGCCAGCATGGGAGGAGCCACAGATACGCAGTATTTT. This translates into CASMGGATDTQYF.

The chain combines TRBV9 with TRBJ1-3, with D hard to call. The germline V gene has CDR1 SGDLS and CDR2 YYNGEE. The CDR3 extends over 15 amino acids. V was trimmed by 0 bases and J by 4 bases, leaving 11 bases between them. The CDR3 here is CASSVAPGSGNTIYF. The CDR3 DNA is TGTGCCAGCAGCGTAGCACCGGGGTCCGGAAACACCATATATTTT.

The genes are TRBV18 and TRBJ2-1, with a possible D match to TRBD1 (5 bases). Between the trimmed V and J ends, which lost 3 bases and 7 bases, there was a span of 22 bases. Germline CDR1 reads KGHSH; CDR2 reads LQKENI. This CDR3 has 17 residues. CDR3: CASSPGSTGIPLNEQFF. The DNA of the CDR3 is TGTGCCAGCTCACCCGGCTCCACAGGAATTCCACTAAATGAGCAGTTCTTC. The variable domain in full, completed from reference TRBV18 and TRBJ2-1, reads NAGVMQNPRHLVRRRGQEARLRCSPMKGHSHVYWYRQLPEEGLKFMVYLQKENIIDESGMPKERFSAEFPKEGPSILRIQQVVRGDSAAYFCASSPGSTGIPLNEQFFGPGTRLTVL.

This chain uses TRBV5-4 with TRBJ1-2; TRBD1 matches at 7 bases. Germline values: CDR1 SGHNT, CDR2 YYREEE (reference sequence). This CDR3 is built from 15 residues. Trimming took 4 bases from V and 0 from J; bases not matched to a gene: 6. The CDR3 nucleotides read TGTGCCAGCAGCCCGGGGACAGTTTCTAACTATGGCTACACCTTC. Amino acids: CASSPGTVSNYGYTF.

The genes are TRBV30 and TRBJ2-7; TRBD1 matches at 10 bases. This CDR3 spans 15 amino acids. In germline, CDR1 is GTSNPN, CDR2 SVGIG (reference sequence). Trimming removed 4 bases from V and 5 bases from J; junction bases left unmatched: 11. Here the CDR3 reads CAWITPTGGGNEQYF. The CDR3, as DNA: TGTGCCTGGATTACTCCGACAGGGGGCGGAAACGAGCAGTACTTC.

J is TRBJ2-1 and V is TRBV7-8, with TRBD1 identical over 7 bases. The germline gives CDR1 SGHVS, CDR2 FQNEAQ. The CDR3 covers 16 residues. Trimming at V came to 4 bases and at J to 7 bases, leaving 13 bases not matched to a gene. CDR3 nucleotides: TGTGCCAGCAGCTCGTGGACAGGTTCGCTTGGGAATGAGCAGTTCTTC. Translating it yields CASSSWTGSLGNEQFF. Combining the CDR3 with reference TRBV7-8 and TRBJ2-1 gives the whole variable domain GAGVSQSPRYKVAKRGQDVALRCDPISGHVSLFWYQQALGQGPEFLTYFQNEAQLDKSGLPSDRFFAERPEGSVSTLKIQRTQQEDSAVYLCASSSWTGSLGNEQFFGPGTRLTVL.

V is TRBV9 and J is TRBJ2-3; 9 nucleotides match TRBD2. Germline V gene lookup returns CDR1 SGDLS and CDR2 YYNGEE. This CDR3 comprises 15 residues. With 0 bases clipped from V and 1 base from J, the junction kept 0 bases outside the gene matches. DNA of the CDR3: TGTGCCAGCAGCGTAGTAGCGGGGGGCACAGATACGCAGTATTTT. Protein: CASSVVAGGTDTQYF. Together with reference TRBV9 and TRBJ2-3, the CDR3 gives the full variable domain: DSGVTQTPKHLITATGQRVTLRCSPRSGDLSVYWYQQSLDQGLQFLIQYYNGEERAKGNILERFSAQQFPDLHSELNLSSLELGDSALYFCASSVVAGGTDTQYFGPGTRLTVL.

The V and J genes are TRBV11-3 and TRBJ2-5; 8 nucleotides match TRBD2. Germline V lookup: CDR1 SGHNT, CDR2 YENEEA. V shed 5 bases, J shed 0 bases, and the junction held 2 bases outside the gene matches. This CDR3 is built from 14 residues. The CDR3 region is CASSPGGDQETQYF. CDR3 coding DNA: TGTGCCAGCAGCCCCGGGGGGGACCAAGAGACCCAGTACTTC.

This rearrangement joins TRBV29-1 to TRBJ2-2; perhaps TRBD2 as D (6 bases). CDR3 length: 14 amino acids. Germline loops: CDR1 SQVTM, CDR2 ANQGSEA. V lost 7 bases, J lost 4 bases, and 16 bases lay in between. CDR3 protein: CSARGINPTGELFF. The CDR3 nucleotides are TGCAGCGCACGGGGGATCAACCCCACCGGGGAGCTGTTTTTT.

Here the CDR3 DNA reads TGCGCCAGCAGCTTACAGGGGGCGGACACTGAAGCTTTCTTT. This encodes CASSLQGADTEAFF. The gene calls are TRBV5-1 and TRBJ1-1, with 9 bases matching TRBD1. V was clipped by 2 bases and J by 3 bases; unmatched bases: 2. CDR3 length: 14 amino acids. CDR1 is SGHRS, CDR2 YFSETQ, per germline. The complete variable domain, with remaining parts taken from reference TRBV5-1 and TRBJ1-1, reads KAGVTQTPRYLIKTRGQQVTLSCSPISGHRSVSWYQQTPGQGLQFLFEYFSETQRNKGNFPGRFSGRQFSNSRSEMNVSTLELGDSALYLCASSLQGADTEAFFGQGTRLTVV.

The rearrangement links TRBV14 to TRBJ1-1; perhaps TRBD1 as D (5 bases). The CDR3 contains 16 residues. Trimming pared 0 bases from V and 1 base from J, leaving 12 bases between. Germline CDR1 and CDR2: SGHDN and FVKESK. Here the CDR3 reads CASSQEGKGPNTEAFF. The DNA for the CDR3 is TGTGCCAGCAGCCAAGAAGGGAAGGGGCCGAACACTGAAGCTTTCTTT.

The chain is built from TRBV6-5 and TRBJ2-3; 8 bases align to TRBD2. CDR3 size: 13 residues. CDR1 MNHEY and CDR2 SVGAGI come from the germline V gene. V was pared by 4 bases and J by 6 bases, with 3 bases of the junction left unmatched. CDR3 in amino acids: CASSWREVDTQYF. For the CDR3, the DNA is TGTGCCAGCAGTTGGCGGGAGGTTGATACGCAGTATTTT.

The rearrangement uses TRBV25-1 and TRBJ2-5, with D possibly being TRBD2 (6 bases). This CDR3 region has 15 residues. V was cut by 2 bases and J by 1 base, with 11 bases left in between. The germline V gene encodes CDR1 MGHDK and CDR2 SYGVNS. The CDR3 protein is CASSEGAGSQETQYF. The CDR3 bases are TGTGCCAGCAGTGAAGGGGCGGGGTCCCAAGAGACCCAGTACTTC.

The chain carries TRBV9 and TRBJ2-5; a possible D gene is TRBD2 (6 bases). Trimming removed 3 bases from V and 4 bases from J, with 13 bases in between. Germline V gene sequence: CDR1 SGDLS, CDR2 YYNGEE. The CDR3 sequence is 14 residues long. CDR3 coding DNA: TGTGCCAGCAGCGCACGACTAGGGACAGAGACCCAGTACTTC. The encoded protein is CASSARLGTETQYF.

Only one count was recorded for this clone. The chain uses TRBV7-3 and TRBJ2-1; TRBD2 is a possible D gene (5 bases). Germline V gene lookup returns CDR1 SGHTA and CDR2 FQGTGA. V gave up 2 bases and J gave up 4 bases, with 12 bases separating them. The CDR3 is made up of 15 amino acids. The CDR3 loop reads CASSLSRGGYNEQFF. The DNA of the CDR3 is TGTGCCAGCAGCTTATCCCGTGGAGGATACAATGAGCAGTTCTTC.

The chain has TRBV7-3 and TRBJ2-2; D is unclear. Per the germline V gene, CDR1 is SGHTA and CDR2 is FQGTGA. CDR3 length: 15 residues. The V end lost 3 bases, the J end lost 1 base, and 9 bases lay between the germline ends. The CDR3 coding sequence is TGTGCCAGCAGCTTGACGGAGATGAACACCGGGGAGCTGTTTTTT. Translated, it gives CASSLTEMNTGELFF.

The CDR3 here is CASSIRGDSYNEQFF. CDR3 in DNA: TGTGCCAGTAGTATACGGGGGGATTCCTACAATGAGCAGTTCTTC. The V gene is TRBV19, the J gene TRBJ2-1; 7 bases line up with TRBD2. The CDR3 runs to 15 residues. The V and J ends lost 2 bases and 1 base, in that order; junction bases with no gene match: 2. From germline, CDR1 is LNHDA and CDR2 SQIVND (reference sequence).

This clone appeared a single time. The chain couples TRBV7-2 to TRBJ2-3, with 13 bases aligning to TRBD2. Germline V gives CDR1 SGHTA, CDR2 FQGNSA. The CDR3 is 16 amino acids. Germline trimming cut 5 bases from V and 1 base from J; bases unmatched to any gene: 3. CDR3 sequence (DNA): TGTGCCAGCAGCAAACTAGCGGGGGGGGGCACAGATACGCAGTATTTT. The encoded protein is CASSKLAGGGTDTQYF. The variable domain in full, with the rest retrieved from reference TRBV7-2 and TRBJ2-3, is GAGVSQSPSNKVTEKGKDVELRCDPISGHTALYWYRQSLGQGLEFLIYFQGNSAPDKSGLPSDRFSAERTGGSVSTLTIQRTQQEDSAVYLCASSKLAGGGTDTQYFGPGTRLTVL.